The source of this T cell receptor beta chain is a study of T-cell memory formation after mild COVID-19. Whole-study results and caveats: Chiefly within CM and EM were the contracting CD4+ clones; CD8+ ones were within EMRA. While clones contracting from day 15 to 85 were balanced between CD4 and CD8, later expanders leaned CD4+. Whether second-wave clones peaking at day 37 were SARS-CoV-2 specific went unconfirmed.

Germline V gives CDR1 MNHEY, CDR2 SVGEGT. The CDR3 totals 13 residues. The V and J ends lost 4 bases and 3 bases respectively, with 7 bases between them. The 5'RACE method, run with constant-segment primers, produced TCR alpha and TCR beta cDNA libraries (carrying sample barcodes and UMIs). Via MiXCR, TCRdb re-called the 5' RACE reads, giving one row per CDR3 protein. Of 250,000 to 350,000 distinct CDR3 sequences listed, approximately 19% are singletons. This clonotype has just a few counts. Its antigen remains unknown. The chain joins TRBV6-2 or TRBV6-3 to TRBJ1-5; no clear D. The specimen was PBMCs or a T cell subset sorted from them (not recorded which). The clonotype comes from a young man who had mild COVID-19 (a few samples of this study predate the infection). Cell type and time point are not known. CDR3 residues: CASSWNDNQPQHF. The CDR3 nucleotides are TGTGCCAGCAGTTGGAACGACAATCAGCCCCAGCATTTT.